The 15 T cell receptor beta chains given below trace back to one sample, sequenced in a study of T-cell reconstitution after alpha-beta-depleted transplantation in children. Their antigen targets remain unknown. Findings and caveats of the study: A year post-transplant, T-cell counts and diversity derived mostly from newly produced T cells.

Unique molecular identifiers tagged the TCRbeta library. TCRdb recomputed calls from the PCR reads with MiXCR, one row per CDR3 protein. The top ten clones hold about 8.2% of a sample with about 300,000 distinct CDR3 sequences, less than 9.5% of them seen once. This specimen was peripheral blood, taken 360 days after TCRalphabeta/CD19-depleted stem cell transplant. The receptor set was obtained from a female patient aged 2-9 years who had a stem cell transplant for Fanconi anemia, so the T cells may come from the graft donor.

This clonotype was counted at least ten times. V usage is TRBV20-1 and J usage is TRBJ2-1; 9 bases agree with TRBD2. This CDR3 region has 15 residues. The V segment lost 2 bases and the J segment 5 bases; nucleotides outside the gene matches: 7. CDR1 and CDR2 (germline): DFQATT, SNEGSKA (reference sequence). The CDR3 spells CSARIAGVVDNEQFF. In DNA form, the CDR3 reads TGCAGTGCTAGAATAGCGGGAGTAGTCGACAATGAGCAGTTCTTC.

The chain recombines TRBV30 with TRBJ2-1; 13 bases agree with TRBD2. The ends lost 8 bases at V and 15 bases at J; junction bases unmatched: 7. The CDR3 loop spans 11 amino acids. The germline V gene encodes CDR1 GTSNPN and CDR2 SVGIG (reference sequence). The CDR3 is CAGTSGGVLFF. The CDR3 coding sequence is TGTGCCGGAACTAGCGGGGGGGTACTGTTCTTC.

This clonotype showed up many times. DNA for the CDR3: TGCGCCAGCAGCAGAAGGGACTCAACTAATGAAAAACTGTTTTTT. Translation gives CASSRRDSTNEKLFF. This chain joins TRBV5-1 and TRBJ1-4, with D possibly TRBD1 on 5 matching bases. Trimming stripped 4 bases from V and 0 bases from J, with 10 bases between. The CDR3 totals 15 residues. Germline V CDR1 and CDR2: SGHRS, YFSETQ.

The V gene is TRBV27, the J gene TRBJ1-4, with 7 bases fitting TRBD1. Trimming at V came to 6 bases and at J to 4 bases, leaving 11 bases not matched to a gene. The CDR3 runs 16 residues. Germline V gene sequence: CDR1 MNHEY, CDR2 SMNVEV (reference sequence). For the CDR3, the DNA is TGTGCCAGCAGACTCCTCCGGGACAGAAATAATGAAAAACTGTTTTTT. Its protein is CASRLLRDRNNEKLFF.

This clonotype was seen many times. CDR3 nucleotides: TGTGCCAGCAGTTACTCGGCAGATGGAAACACCATATATTTT. Translation: CASSYSADGNTIYF. The chain joins TRBV6-5 to TRBJ1-3; D is uncertain. The CDR3 covers 14 residues. The germline V gene has CDR1 MNHEY and CDR2 SVGAGI. Deletions cut 0 bases from V and 3 bases from J, with 6 bases between.

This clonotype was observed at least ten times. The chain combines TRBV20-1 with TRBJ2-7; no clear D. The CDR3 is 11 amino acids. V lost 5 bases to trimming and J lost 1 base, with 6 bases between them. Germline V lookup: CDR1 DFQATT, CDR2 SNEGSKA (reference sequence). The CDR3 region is CSAQRSYEQYV. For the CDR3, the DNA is TGCAGTGCTCAGAGATCCTACGAGCAGTACGTC.

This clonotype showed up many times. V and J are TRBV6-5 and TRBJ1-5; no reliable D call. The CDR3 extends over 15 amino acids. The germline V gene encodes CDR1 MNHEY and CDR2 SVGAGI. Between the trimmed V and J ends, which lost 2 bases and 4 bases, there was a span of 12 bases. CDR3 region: CASSYQREGNQPQHF. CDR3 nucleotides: TGTGCCAGCAGTTACCAGAGGGAAGGGAATCAGCCCCAGCATTTT.

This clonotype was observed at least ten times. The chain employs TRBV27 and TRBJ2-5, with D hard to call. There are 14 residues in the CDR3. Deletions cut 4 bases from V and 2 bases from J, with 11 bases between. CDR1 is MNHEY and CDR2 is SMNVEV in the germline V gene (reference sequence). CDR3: CASSSWSSQETQYF. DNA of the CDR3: TGTGCCAGCAGTTCTTGGTCCTCACAAGAGACCCAGTACTTC.

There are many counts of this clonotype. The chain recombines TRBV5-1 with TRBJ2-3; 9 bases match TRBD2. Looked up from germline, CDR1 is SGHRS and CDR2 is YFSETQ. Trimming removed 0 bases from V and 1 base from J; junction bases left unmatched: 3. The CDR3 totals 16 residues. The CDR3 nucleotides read TGCGCCAGCAGCTTGGTGGCTAGCGGGGGCACAGATACGCAGTATTTT. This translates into CASSLVASGGTDTQYF.

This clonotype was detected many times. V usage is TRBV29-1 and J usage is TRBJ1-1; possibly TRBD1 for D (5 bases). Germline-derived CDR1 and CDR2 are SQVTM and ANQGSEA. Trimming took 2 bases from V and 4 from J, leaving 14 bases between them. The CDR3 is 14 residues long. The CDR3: CSVEPRGRTTEAFF. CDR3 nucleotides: TGCAGCGTTGAACCCCGGGGACGGACCACTGAAGCTTTCTTT. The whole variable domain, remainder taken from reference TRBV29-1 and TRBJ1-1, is SAVISQKPSRDICQRGTSLTIQCQVDSQVTMMFWYRQQPGQSLTLIATANQGSEATYESGFVIDKFPISRPNLTFSTLTVSNMSPEDSSIYLCSVEPRGRTTEAFFGQGTRLTVV.

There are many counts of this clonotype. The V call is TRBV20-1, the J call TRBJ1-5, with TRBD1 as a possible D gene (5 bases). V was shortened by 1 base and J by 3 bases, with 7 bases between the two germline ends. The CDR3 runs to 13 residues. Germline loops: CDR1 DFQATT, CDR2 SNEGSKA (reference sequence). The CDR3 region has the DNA TGCAGTGCTAGAGGACAGTCCAATCAGCCCCAGCATTTT. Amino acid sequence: CSARGQSNQPQHF.

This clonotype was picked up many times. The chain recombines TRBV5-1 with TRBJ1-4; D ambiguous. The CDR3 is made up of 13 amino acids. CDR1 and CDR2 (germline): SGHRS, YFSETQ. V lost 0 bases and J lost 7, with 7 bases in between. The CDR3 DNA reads TGCGCCAGCAGCTTGGCACCCAGTGAAAAACTGTTTTTT. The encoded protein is CASSLAPSEKLFF. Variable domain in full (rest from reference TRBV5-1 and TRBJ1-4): KAGVTQTPRYLIKTRGQQVTLSCSPISGHRSVSWYQQTPGQGLQFLFEYFSETQRNKGNFPGRFSGRQFSNSRSEMNVSTLELGDSALYLCASSLAPSEKLFFGSGTQLSVL.

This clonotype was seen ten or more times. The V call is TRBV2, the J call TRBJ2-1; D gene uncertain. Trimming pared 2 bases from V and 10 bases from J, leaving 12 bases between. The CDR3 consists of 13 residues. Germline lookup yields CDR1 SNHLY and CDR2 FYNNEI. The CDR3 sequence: CASSEPNSPEQFF. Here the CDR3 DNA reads TGTGCCAGCAGTGAACCTAACAGCCCAGAGCAGTTCTTC. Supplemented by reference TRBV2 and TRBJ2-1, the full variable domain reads EPEVTQTPSHQVTQMGQEVILRCVPISNHLYFYWYRQILGQKVEFLVSFYNNEISEKSEIFDDQFSVERPDGSNFTLKIRSTKLEDSAMYFCASSEPNSPEQFFGPGTRLTVL.

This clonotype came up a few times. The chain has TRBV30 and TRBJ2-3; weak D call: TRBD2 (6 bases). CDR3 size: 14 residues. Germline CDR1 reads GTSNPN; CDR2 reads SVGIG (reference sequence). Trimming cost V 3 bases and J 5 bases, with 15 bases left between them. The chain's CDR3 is CAWRGGAQLDTQYF. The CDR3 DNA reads TGTGCCTGGAGGGGAGGAGCGCAGCTAGATACGCAGTATTTT.

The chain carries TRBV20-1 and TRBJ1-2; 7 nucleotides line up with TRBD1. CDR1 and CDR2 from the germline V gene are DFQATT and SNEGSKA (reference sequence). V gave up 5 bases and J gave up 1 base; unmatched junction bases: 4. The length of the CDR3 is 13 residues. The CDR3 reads CSAHGTVNYGYTF. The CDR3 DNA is TGCAGTGCTCACGGGACAGTTAACTATGGCTACACCTTC.